The next 23 T cell receptor beta chains were all read from a single sample in a study of T cell responses to AZD1222 COVID-19 vaccine. This table comes from immunoSEQ multiplex PCR, and its TCRdb copy is limited to in-frame clones, with some not included. The sample records 20,000 to 25,000 clones, 70% to 85% being singletons. Specimen: peripheral blood, collected on day 0 of AZD1222 vaccination. These receptors were obtained from an adult in good health.

This chain joins TRBV5-6 and TRBJ2-7, with 10 bases lining up with TRBD1. The CDR3 has 15 amino acids. The germline CDR1 and CDR2 sequences are SGHDT and YYEEEE. After removal of 4 bases from V and 0 bases from J, the junction contained 4 bases not matched to a gene. The CDR3 DNA reads TGTGCCAGCAGCATAGACAGGGGGCTCTCCTACGAGCAGTACTTC. It encodes CASSIDRGLSYEQYF.

The rearrangement uses TRBV3-1 (or the pseudogene TRBV3-2) and TRBJ2-2; 8 positions match TRBD1. The CDR3 runs 16 residues. Germline assignment: CDR1 LGHDT and CDR2 YNNKEL (reference sequence). Germline trimming cut 4 bases from V and 6 bases from J; bases unmatched to any gene: 10. CDR3 bases: TGTGCCAGCAGCCGTCATGACAGGGGAGCGGCCGGGGAGCTGTTTTTT. It encodes CASSRHDRGAAGELFF.

This chain uses TRBV27 with TRBJ2-2; D remains ambiguous. V shed 7 bases and J shed 6 bases, with 18 bases lying between them. The CDR3 consists of 15 residues. In germline, CDR1 is MNHEY, CDR2 SMNVEV (reference sequence). In DNA form, the CDR3 reads TGTGCCAGCACCCAATCAACCTTACGGTCCGGGGAGCTGTTTTTT. This codes for CASTQSTLRSGELFF.

The CDR3 DNA follows: TGTGCCAGCAGCTCCGGGACTAGCGGTTCTCAGTTCTTC. Translating it yields CASSSGTSGSQFF. This sequence joins TRBV7-3 and TRBJ2-1, with 11 bases identical to TRBD2. The CDR3 totals 13 residues. Per the germline V gene, CDR1 is SGHTA and CDR2 is FQGTGA. After removal of 4 bases from V and 13 bases from J, the junction contained 6 bases not matched to a gene.

V and J are TRBV27 and TRBJ1-6; maybe TRBD1 (5 bases). CDR3 length: 14 residues. Looked up from germline, CDR1 is MNHEY and CDR2 is SMNVEV (reference sequence). Trimming took 4 bases from V and 3 from J, leaving 7 bases between them. CDR3 sequence: CASSSGRYNSPLHF. The CDR3 DNA is TGTGCCAGCAGTTCGGGACGCTATAATTCACCCCTCCACTTT.

This clone occurred once. The chain recombines TRBV7-5 with TRBJ2-7; the table calls TRBD2, which could not be checked here. TRBV7-5 is a recognized pseudogene. The CDR3 runs 14 residues. CDR3 sequence: CVRSLSFNYYEQYF. The CDR3 nucleotides are TGTGTCAGAAGCTTAAGTTTCAACTACTACGAGCAGTACTTC.

The chain carries TRBV28 and TRBJ2-7, with 10 bases identical to TRBD1. Germline V gives CDR1 MDHEN, CDR2 SYDVKM. This CDR3 is built from 15 residues. Trimming removed 4 bases from V and 5 bases from J; junction bases left unmatched: 8. CDR3 in DNA: TGTGCCAGCAGTTCTGGACAGGGGGTCGGGGACGAGCAGTACTTC. Translating it yields CASSSGQGVGDEQYF.

CDR3 DNA sequence: TGTGCCAGCTCACCAACAGGACAGGGACGAACTGAAGCTTTCTTT. Amino acid sequence: CASSPTGQGRTEAFF. The chain links TRBV18 to TRBJ1-1; TRBD1 matches 8 bases. With 2 bases clipped from V and 5 bases from J, the junction kept 7 bases outside the gene matches. The CDR3 length is 15 residues. Germline V CDR1 and CDR2: KGHSH, LQKENI.

Note on this clone: Sequence at one end of the junction differs from germline and may be a read error. The chain has TRBV27 and TRBJ1-2, with TRBD1 matching 7 bases. Germline V gene sequence: CDR1 MNHEY, CDR2 SMNVEV (reference sequence). This CDR3 region has 13 residues. The CDR3 region is CASSTTGNYGYTF. CDR3 in DNA: TGTGCCAGCAGTACGACAGGGAACTATGGCTACACCTTT.

Concerning this clone itself: A read error is possible here, since a much larger clone lies one base away. This chain connects TRBV11-2 to TRBJ2-1, with 7 bases fitting TRBD1. The CDR3 extends over 13 amino acids. The junction had 2 bases not matched to a gene; V was cut back by 6 bases and J by 3 bases. Germline lookup yields CDR1 SGHAT and CDR2 FQNNGV. CDR3 bases: TGTGCCAGCAGTCGGGACAGCTACAATGAGCAGTTCTTC. Protein sequence: CASSRDSYNEQFF.

J is TRBJ2-7 and V is TRBV2; no reliable D call. Germline V gene data show CDR1 as SNHLY and CDR2 as FYNNEI. Trimming removed 8 bases from V and 0 bases from J, with 14 bases in between. The CDR3 contains 14 residues. The CDR3 here is CASRDQDSSYEQYF. The DNA of the CDR3 is TGTGCCAGCCGCGATCAGGATAGCTCCTACGAGCAGTACTTC.

This clone was seen once. The chain joins TRBV27 to TRBJ1-1, with D hard to call. Germline-derived CDR1 and CDR2 are MNHEY and SMNVEV (reference sequence). The CDR3 has 13 amino acids. The V gene lost 8 bases and the J gene lost 9 bases, with 19 bases spanning the gap. This chain's CDR3 is CASGYPAIQKAFF. The DNA for the CDR3 is TGTGCCAGCGGGTACCCTGCGATTCAGAAAGCTTTCTTT.

The rearrangement links TRBV3-1 (or the pseudogene TRBV3-2) to TRBJ1-2; D not resolved. The CDR3 is made up of 14 amino acids. V lost 7 bases and J 4 bases, leaving 16 bases between the germline ends. Per germline, CDR1 LGHDT and CDR2 YNNKEL (reference sequence). The DNA for the CDR3 is TGTGCCAGCATGTACAAGGACGAGTTCTATGGCTACACCTTC. Translating it yields CASMYKDEFYGYTF.

V is TRBV5-5 and J is TRBJ1-4; D not certain. The CDR3 has 17 amino acids. Germline-derived CDR1 and CDR2 are SGHKS and YYEKEE (reference sequence). Trimming shortened V by 0 bases and J by 7 bases, and 19 bases separated the two germline ends. The CDR3 nucleotides are TGTGCCAGCAGCTTGGAAGGGCCCCTCTTCCCGGGTGAAAAACTGTTTTTT. Its protein is CASSLEGPLFPGEKLFF.

The chain has TRBV5-1 and TRBJ2-3; TRBD2 matches at 10 bases. Germline V CDR1 and CDR2: SGHRS, YFSETQ. The CDR3 extends over 15 amino acids. The J segment lost 2 bases and the V segment lost 4 bases, leaving 4 bases of the junction unmatched. The CDR3 DNA is TGCGCCAGCAGCATGACTAGCGGGTACACAGATACGCAGTATTTT. It translates to CASSMTSGYTDTQYF. The variable domain in full, with the rest retrieved from reference TRBV5-1 and TRBJ2-3, is KAGVTQTPRYLIKTRGQQVTLSCSPISGHRSVSWYQQTPGQGLQFLFEYFSETQRNKGNFPGRFSGRQFSNSRSEMNVSTLELGDSALYLCASSMTSGYTDTQYFGPGTRLTVL.

About this clone itself: One end of the junction does not line up with germline, which may come from a read error. The chain is built from TRBV7-7 and TRBJ2-5, with a possible D match to TRBD1 (7 bases). The CDR3 sequence is 15 residues long. Germline V gives CDR1 SSHAT, CDR2 FNYEAQ (reference sequence). CDR3 nucleotide sequence: TGTGCTAGCAGCACCGGGACTTCACAGGGGGAGACCCAGTACTTC. This codes for CASSTGTSQGETQYF.

V usage is TRBV7-3 and J usage is TRBJ2-1, with 9 positions matching TRBD2. J lost 6 bases, V lost 0 bases, and 9 bases had no gene match. The CDR3 runs 17 residues. Germline V gene data show CDR1 as SGHTA and CDR2 as FQGTGA. DNA of the CDR3: TGTGCCAGCAGCTTAACGAGGCTAGCGGGAATCAGCAATGAGCAGTTCTTC. It yields the protein CASSLTRLAGISNEQFF. Filled out from reference TRBV7-3 and TRBJ2-1, the complete variable domain reads GAGVSQTPSNKVTEKGKYVELRCDPISGHTALYWYRQSLGQGPEFLIYFQGTGAADDSGLPNDRFFAVRPEGSVSTLKIQRTERGDSAVYLCASSLTRLAGISNEQFFGPGTRLTVL.

The gene calls are TRBV28 and TRBJ2-1; TRBD2 aligns across 7 bases. The J segment lost 2 bases and the V segment lost 6 bases, leaving 4 bases of the junction unmatched. Germline loops: CDR1 MDHEN, CDR2 SYDVKM. This CDR3 is built from 14 residues. The DNA of the CDR3 is TGTGCCAGCAGCGCGGGGGTACCCTACAATGAGCAGTTCTTC. Its protein is CASSAGVPYNEQFF.

The CDR3 loop reads CASSRLSDPDTQYF. CDR3 bases: TGTGCCAGCAGCCGACTCTCGGACCCAGATACGCAGTATTTT. The rearrangement uses TRBV4-2 and TRBJ2-3, with D unresolved. This CDR3 is 14 amino acids long. Germline CDR1 and CDR2: LGHNA and YNFKEQ. V was trimmed by 4 bases and J by 4 bases, leaving 12 bases between them.

V gene TRBV7-8 combines with J gene TRBJ2-1; D could derive from TRBD1 or TRBD2 (6 bases each). The V gene's germline CDR1 is SGHVS and CDR2 FQNEAQ. The CDR3 runs to 16 residues. The V end lost 5 bases, the J end lost 5 bases, and 19 bases lay between the germline ends. The CDR3: CASSPIGGGKDNEQFF. CDR3 sequence (DNA): TGTGCCAGCAGCCCCATAGGGGGAGGCAAGGACAATGAGCAGTTCTTC.

The chain is built from TRBV7-8 and TRBJ1-2; D might be TRBD1 (5 bases). Germline V lookup: CDR1 SGHVS, CDR2 FQNEAQ. This CDR3 is 17 amino acids long. The V gene lost 5 bases and the J gene lost 5 bases, with 24 bases spanning the gap. CDR3 region: CASSPGQQRSGWYGYTF. DNA for the CDR3: TGTGCCAGCAGCCCGGGGCAACAACGGTCCGGGTGGTATGGCTACACCTTC.

J is TRBJ1-4 and V is TRBV5-5; D unresolved. Looked up from germline, CDR1 is SGHKS and CDR2 is YYEKEE (reference sequence). The V end lost 0 bases, the J end lost 7 bases, and 10 bases lay between the germline ends. This CDR3 spans 14 amino acids. This CDR3 is CASSLGSMSEKLFF. Here the CDR3 DNA reads TGTGCCAGCAGCTTGGGTTCGATGAGTGAAAAACTGTTTTTT.

This clone was counted between two and nine times. This CDR3 reads CAWSKVALRAGDNEQFF. The CDR3 DNA is TGTGCCTGGAGTAAGGTAGCGTTGAGGGCGGGGGACAATGAGCAGTTCTTC. This chain connects TRBV30 to TRBJ2-1, with TRBD2 identical over 7 bases. V lost 2 bases to trimming and J lost 5 bases; unmatched junction nucleotides: 15. Germline CDR1 and CDR2: GTSNPN and SVGIG (reference sequence). The CDR3 is made up of 17 amino acids.